The sequence of this TCR beta chain was determined in a study of blood T cell repertoires in COVID-19. Study details: The cDNA or gDNA used as material had been derived from T cells, B-cell-depleted T cells, or PBMCs.

Study members were between about 18 and 100 years old and lived in 20 to 25 US regions. Recovered status applied to Cohort 3 donors who had two consecutive negative PCRs. It also applied to those with clearance or with symptom resolution. Using immunoSEQ multiplex PCR, the repertoire was profiled, and TCRdb retains in-frame clones only, with some absent. Here the sample spans approximately 160,000 clones, under 90% being singletons. V was pared by 2 bases and J by 8 bases, with 18 bases between. In germline, CDR1 is MDHEN, CDR2 SYDVKM. This CDR3 contains 16 residues. The source material was PBMCs or T cells enriched from blood (not recorded which). The V and J genes are TRBV28 and TRBJ1-4; perhaps TRBD1 as D (5 bases). This receptor was taken from a woman in her forties or fifties who had recovered from COVID-19. The CDR3 DNA sequence: TGTGCCAGCAGTTTACCCCACGACAGCATTGGAGAAAAACTGTTTTTT. Its protein product is CASSLPHDSIGEKLFF. Complete variable domain (other parts from reference TRBV28 and TRBJ1-4): DVKVTQSSRYLVKRTGEKVFLECVQDMDHENMFWYRQDPGLGLRLIYFSYDVKMKEKGDIPEGYSVSREKKERFSLILESASTNQTSMYLCASSLPHDSIGEKLFFGSGTQLSVL.